This T cell receptor beta chain was documented in a study of T cells in narcolepsy. Points from the study as a whole: Healthy controls reportedly lacked the autoreactive clonotypes serially found in patients' blood.

Measured with immunoSEQ multiplex PCR; TCRdb has only the in-frame clones, and not every one. The table has tens of thousands of clones, about 90% seen once; the top ten hold more than 0.8%. V was cut by 5 bases and J by 6 bases, with 20 bases left in between. Germline CDR1 is MDHEN and CDR2 is SYDVKM. The CDR3 is made up of 15 amino acids. This clone was seen once. Antigen: not known. The chain uses TRBV28 and TRBJ2-7; D remains ambiguous. This TCR came from a human donor with narcolepsy. Source material: CD45RA- memory CD4+ T cells from PBMCs. Here the CDR3 DNA reads TGTGCCAGCAGTCTTCGCCTCACGTCCGAGTTCGAGCAGTACTTC. Its protein is CASSLRLTSEFEQYF.